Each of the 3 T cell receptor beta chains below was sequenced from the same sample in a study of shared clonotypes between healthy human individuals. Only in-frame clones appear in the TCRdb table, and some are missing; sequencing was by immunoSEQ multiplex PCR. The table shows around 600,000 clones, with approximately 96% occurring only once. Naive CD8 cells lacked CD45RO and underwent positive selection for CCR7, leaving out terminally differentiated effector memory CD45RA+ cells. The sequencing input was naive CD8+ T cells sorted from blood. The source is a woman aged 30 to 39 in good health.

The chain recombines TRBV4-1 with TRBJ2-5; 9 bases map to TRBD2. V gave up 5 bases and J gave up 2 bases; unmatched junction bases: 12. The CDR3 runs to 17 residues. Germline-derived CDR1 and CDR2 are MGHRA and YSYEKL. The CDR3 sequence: CASSKIPGTSRQETQYF. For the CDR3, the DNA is TGCGCCAGCAGCAAGATCCCCGGGACTAGCAGACAAGAGACCCAGTACTTC.

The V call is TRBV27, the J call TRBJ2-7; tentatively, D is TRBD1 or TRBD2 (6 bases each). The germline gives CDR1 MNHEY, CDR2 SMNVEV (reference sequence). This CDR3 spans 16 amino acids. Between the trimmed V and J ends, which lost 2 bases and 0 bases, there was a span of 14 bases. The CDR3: CASSLIGGGISYEQYF. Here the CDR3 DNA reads TGTGCCAGCAGTTTAATCGGAGGGGGGATCTCCTACGAGCAGTACTTC.

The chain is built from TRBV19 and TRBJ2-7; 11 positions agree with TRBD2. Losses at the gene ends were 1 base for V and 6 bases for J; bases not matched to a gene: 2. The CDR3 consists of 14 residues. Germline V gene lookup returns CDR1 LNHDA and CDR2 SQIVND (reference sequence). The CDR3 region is CASSIVLAGGEQYF. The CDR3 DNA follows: TGTGCCAGTAGTATAGTGCTAGCGGGAGGCGAGCAGTACTTC.